This T cell receptor beta chain stems from a study of T cells after yellow fever vaccination (dated by TCRdb to between 2018 and 2021). For context, the study as a whole: Libraries from fractions with low cell numbers were prepared with the SMART-Seq v4 Ultra Low Input RNA kit. Bulk TCR alpha and beta repertoires were sequenced longitudinally to track T-cell clones before and after primary and booster YFV17D yellow fever vaccination. Bulk PBMC replicates and cell subsets were isolated from blood drawn at multiple timepoints before and after both primary and secondary immunization. Two healthy male donors made up the cohort, one aged 18 to 30 years and the other aged 30 to 40 years.

Trimming at the junction amounts to 5 bases on V and 0 bases on J, and the germline ends lie 11 bases apart. The germline V gene (reference sequence) sets CDR1 to DFQATT and CDR2 to SNEGSKA. From cysteine to phenylalanine, the CDR3 is 14 amino acids long. CDR3 DNA is the only sequence kept; it has 42 bases, read in frame from the first base. General study outcomes and caveats: The secondary T-cell response was weaker than the primary response but faster, peaking on day 5 instead of day 15. A small share of clonotypes was detected in both CD4 and CD8 compartments, with the overlap likely arising from convergent recombination. Computational filtering was needed because FACS-sorted repertoires could contain abundant contaminating clonotypes from the bulk population. After the booster, most of the clones that had expanded following primary vaccination were detected again (around 97% of CD4 and roughly nine tenths of CD8), which suggests that memory was broadly maintained. The study included only a couple of donors, which limits how far the findings can be generalized.

With respect to this clonotype: There is no known antigen for this receptor. No clone much larger than this one lies a single base away; base qualities are absent.

TCR cDNA was made using 5'RACE template switching, a step that added a universal primer site and unique molecular identifiers. Priming for cDNA synthesis came from both the TCR alpha and TCR beta constant segments. Library amplification involved two PCR steps, and the second step added sample barcodes and sequencing adapters. Sequencing of the libraries was done on either Illumina HiSeq 2500 (2x100 bp) or NovaSeq (2x150 bp). The paper's data handling went like this. MIGEC was used to demultiplex reads and collapse the reads into UMI consensus sequences, and MiXCR was used for V(D)J alignment. Using edgeR on replicate PBMC samples, clonotypes were called vaccine-responding if FDR was below 0.01 and the log2 fold change was above 5 up to day 15. Each bulk clonotype was labeled CD4 or CD8 based on which sequenced repertoire, CD4 or CD8, contained the clonotype at higher abundance. TCRdb reanalyzed the raw reads on its own, using fastp at Q25 for trimming and MiXCR for clone calling, and kept in-frame beta chains. Each record represents a unique CDR3 protein, reported with the most common genes and DNA among its rows. These V and J calls derive from TCRdb rather than the authors' analysis. The sample profile shows around 550,000 distinct CDR3 sequences; 15% to 20% of them were found once. The ten top clones hold approximately 14% of the sample.

The treatment or condition label corresponds to: live attenuated yellow fever vaccine strain. At each blood-draw timepoint, two biological replicates of bulk PBMCs were obtained. PBMCs were isolated from peripheral blood using a standard Ficoll-Paque protocol. TriZol was used to extract RNA from bulk PBMCs, from CD4 and CD8 fractions, and from dextramer-positive and dextramer-negative fractions. The rearranged chain carries TRBV20-1 and TRBJ1-3; TRBD1 is a possible D gene, resting on 5 matching bases. Sequenced here: PBMCs, sampled 15 days after the yellow fever booster vaccination. The sequence was obtained from a man aged 25 to 45 who received the YFV17D yellow fever vaccine. DNA sequence: TGCAGTGCTCCATTTGGGGCCTCTGGAAACACCATATATTTT. The resulting protein is CSAPFGASGNTIYF.